This T cell receptor (beta chain) was obtained from a study of blood T cell repertoires in COVID-19. Study-level background: Nucleic acid was either cDNA or gDNA, and it came from T cells, B-cell-depleted T cells, or PBMCs.

The CDR3 runs to 15 residues. Trimming shortened V by 1 base and J by 8 bases, and 12 bases separated the two germline ends. Germline V gives CDR1 SGHTA, CDR2 FQGNSA. Method: immunoSEQ multiplex PCR; TCRdb's copy keeps in-frame clones and lacks some. The sample records around 200,000 clones, about nine tenths being singletons. The source is a man of 80 years or more with acute or convalescent COVID-19. This chain joins TRBV7-2 and TRBJ1-6; the D is unclear. Input material: peripheral blood. The CDR3 DNA is TGTGCCAGCAGCTTAGACAGCACTTGGGATTCACCCCTCCACTTT. This codes for CASSLDSTWDSPLHF.